Listed here are 12 T cell receptor beta chains from one sample, sequenced in a study of T cell responses to AZD1222 COVID-19 vaccine. Repertoires were generated with immunoSEQ multiplex PCR, while TCRdb's copy carries only in-frame clones and drops some. This sample has about 150,000 clones, with around 89% found just once. The sequenced sample was peripheral blood, obtained on day 0 of AZD1222 vaccination. Source of these receptors: an adult in good health.

The V call is TRBV18, the J call TRBJ2-7; D not resolved. The V and J ends lost 2 bases and 1 base respectively, with 9 bases between them. The CDR3 consists of 14 residues. Looked up from germline, CDR1 is KGHSH and CDR2 is LQKENI. The CDR3 sequence is CASSPVGRSYEQYF. As DNA, the CDR3 is TGTGCCAGCTCACCAGTTGGCAGATCCTACGAGCAGTACTTC.

The chain combines TRBV28 with TRBJ1-3, with 7 bases lining up with TRBD1. The germline V gene has CDR1 MDHEN and CDR2 SYDVKM. J gave up 2 bases and V 4 bases, and 5 bases lay outside the gene matches. There are 15 residues in the CDR3. The CDR3, as DNA: TGTGCCAGCAGTTCTTCCGGGACAGCTGGAAACACCATATATTTT. This codes for CASSSSGTAGNTIYF.

The rearrangement joins TRBV7-3 to TRBJ2-7; 7 nucleotides match TRBD2. After removal of 5 bases from V and 2 bases from J, the junction contained 9 bases not matched to a gene. This CDR3 region has 15 residues. Germline V gene sequence: CDR1 SGHTA, CDR2 FQGTGA. The CDR3 region is CASSPFSGGTYEQYF. CDR3 in DNA: TGTGCCAGCAGCCCTTTCTCGGGGGGTACCTACGAGCAGTACTTC.

The chain joins TRBV3-1 (or the pseudogene TRBV3-2) to TRBJ2-3; 14 nucleotides agree with TRBD2. The CDR3 runs to 17 residues. V trimming: 4 bases; J trimming: 4 bases; junction bases outside the gene matches: 7. From germline, CDR1 is LGHDT and CDR2 YNNKEL (reference sequence). CDR3 sequence reads: CASSLGTSGSRADTQYF. The CDR3 DNA sequence: TGTGCCAGCAGCCTCGGGACTAGCGGGAGTCGGGCAGATACGCAGTATTTT.

V is TRBV14 and J is TRBJ2-7; D is unclear. The germline V gene has CDR1 SGHDN and CDR2 FVKESK. Trimming removed 4 bases from V and 1 base from J, with 14 bases in between. This CDR3 is 15 amino acids long. In nucleotides, the CDR3 is TGTGCCAGCAGCCCTTCTGTCGGGTCATCCTACGAGCAGTACTTC. Its translation: CASSPSVGSSYEQYF.

This sequence joins TRBV7-2 and TRBJ2-2; D call uncertain. Germline-derived CDR1 and CDR2 are SGHTA and FQGNSA. Trimming took off 5 bases at V and 6 bases at J, with 16 bases between the two ends. The CDR3 runs 15 residues. In nucleotides, the CDR3 is TGTGCCAGCAGCCCTTCTTTCGGGCGCTCCGGGGAGCTGTTTTTT. Residues: CASSPSFGRSGELFF.

Only a few counts were recorded for this clone. This sequence joins TRBV25-1 and TRBJ2-7, with 11 bases lining up with TRBD2. Germline CDR1 and CDR2: MGHDK and SYGVNS. The J segment lost 0 bases and the V segment lost 3 bases, leaving 4 bases of the junction unmatched. The CDR3 loop spans 16 amino acids. This CDR3 is CASSDPGTSGSYEQYF. The CDR3 bases are TGTGCCAGCAGTGATCCGGGGACTAGCGGCTCCTACGAGCAGTACTTC.

The J gene is TRBJ2-1, the V gene TRBV6-5; D gene ambiguous. Trimming took off 2 bases at V and 9 bases at J, with 17 bases between the two ends. Germline lookup yields CDR1 MNHEY and CDR2 SVGAGI. This CDR3 is built from 15 residues. The CDR3 loop reads CASSYSSVRRGEQFF. CDR3 sequence (DNA): TGTGCCAGCAGTTACAGTTCAGTGCGGAGAGGTGAGCAGTTCTTC.

This clone came up once. This chain connects TRBV6-5 to TRBJ2-7, with TRBD1 matching 7 bases. The CDR3 sequence is 13 residues long. Per germline, CDR1 MNHEY and CDR2 SVGAGI. Trimming at V came to 7 bases and at J to 2 bases, leaving 5 bases not matched to a gene. The chain's CDR3 is CASKRQGAYEQYF. The DNA of the CDR3 is TGTGCCAGCAAACGACAGGGTGCCTACGAGCAGTACTTC.

The chain joins TRBV20-1 to TRBJ1-1; D is undetermined. The V gene lost 6 bases and the J gene lost 2 bases, with 7 bases spanning the gap. Germline CDR1 is DFQATT and CDR2 is SNEGSKA (reference sequence). There are 11 residues in the CDR3. The CDR3 region has the DNA TGCAGTGCCCCGGAAAACACTGAAGCTTTCTTT. As protein: CSAPENTEAFF.

This chain links TRBV11-1 with TRBJ1-6; 7 nucleotides agree with TRBD1. Germline CDR1 is SGHAT and CDR2 is FQDESV (reference sequence). This CDR3 is 16 amino acids long. V trimming: 4 bases; J trimming: 4 bases; junction bases outside the gene matches: 7. The CDR3 nucleotides read TGTGCCAGCAGCTCAAAGGGGGCGCGGTATAATTCACCCCTCCACTTT. Translated: CASSSKGARYNSPLHF.

The CDR3 bases are TGCGCCAGCAGCCGATTTCCCGGGACTAGCGGGAGAATCTCCGGGGAGCTGTTTTTT. Translation: CASSRFPGTSGRISGELFF. V usage is TRBV4-1 and J usage is TRBJ2-2, with 14 nucleotides matching TRBD2. Germline V gene lookup returns CDR1 MGHRA and CDR2 YSYEKL. CDR3 length: 19 amino acids. With V trimmed by 4 bases and J by 6 bases, 13 bases remained unmatched.